Below, 8 T cell receptor beta chains from the same sample are listed, as sequenced in a study of blood T cells in healthy people across ages. Sample-barcoded 5' priming and a J-beta primer mix drove a second PCR of roughly 6 to 12 cycles. TCRdb used MiXCR to reprocess the 5' RACE reads, holding one entry per CDR3 protein. Altogether more than 900,000 distinct CDR3 sequences are present, roughly 29% being singletons, with the ten largest covering 10%. These data were also reused for a study on T cells of mothers and their children.

The material sequenced was blood. The origin of the receptors is a woman aged 40 to 55 in good health.

The chain uses TRBV18 and TRBJ1-6, with D unclear. Trimming removed 1 base from V and 11 bases from J, with 9 bases in between. The CDR3 is made up of 13 amino acids. The V gene's germline CDR1 is KGHSH and CDR2 LQKENI. CDR3 in DNA: TGTGCCAGCTCACCACAAAGGGATACACCCCTCCACTTT. Encoded protein: CASSPQRDTPLHF.

This sequence joins TRBV12-3 or TRBV12-4 and TRBJ1-2; D remains unclear. This CDR3 spans 14 amino acids. Trimming took off 4 bases at V and 3 bases at J, with 12 bases between the two ends. The CDR3 region is CASSYRRSHYGYTF. The CDR3 DNA reads as TGTGCCAGCAGTTACCGACGGTCCCACTATGGCTACACCTTC.

The CDR3 nucleotides read TGTGCCAGCAGCGTAGTTTCAGGAGACGAGCAGTACTTC. Its translation is CASSVVSGDEQYF. This rearrangement joins TRBV9 to TRBJ2-7; D gene unclear. From germline, CDR1 is SGDLS and CDR2 YYNGEE. Trimming took 0 bases from V and 5 from J, leaving 9 bases between them. The CDR3 contains 13 residues.

This clonotype was observed at least ten times. The chain links TRBV10-3 to TRBJ1-2, with 8 bases that match TRBD1. Germline assignment: CDR1 ENHRY and CDR2 SYGVKD. This CDR3 contains 13 residues. With V trimmed by 6 bases and J by 4 bases, 4 bases remained unmatched. CDR3 nucleotides: TGTGCCATCAGGGACAGGGAATTCTATGGCTACACCTTC. Its translation: CAIRDREFYGYTF.

The rearrangement joins TRBV7-9 to TRBJ2-5; D might be TRBD1 (6 bases). The CDR3 contains 12 residues. The ends were cut back, 6 bases at V and 6 bases at J, with 11 bases in the middle. Germline loops: CDR1 SEHNR, CDR2 FQNEAQ (reference sequence). The CDR3 sequence is CASRAGVKTQYF. The CDR3 DNA reads TGTGCCAGCAGGGCAGGGGTTAAGACCCAGTACTTC.

The V call is TRBV11-2, the J call TRBJ2-7, with 7 bases identical to TRBD1. J gave up 5 bases and V 4 bases, and 17 bases lay outside the gene matches. Germline loops: CDR1 SGHAT, CDR2 FQNNGV. This CDR3 comprises 17 residues. The CDR3, as DNA: TGTGCCAGCAGCTCGCTTGAATACGGGACAGTTGGCCACGAGCAGTACTTC. Residues: CASSSLEYGTVGHEQYF.

V usage is TRBV19 and J usage is TRBJ2-1; weak D call: TRBD2 (6 bases). The CDR3 extends over 14 amino acids. Germline values: CDR1 LNHDA, CDR2 SQIVND (reference sequence). The V end lost 11 bases, the J end lost 6 bases, and 20 bases lay between the germline ends. Here the CDR3 reads CAATPGAGPNEQFF. The DNA for the CDR3 is TGTGCCGCTACCCCTGGGGCGGGACCCAATGAGCAGTTCTTC.

The sample holds a few counts of this clonotype. The CDR3 DNA follows: TGTGCCAGCAGCGTTGGGACAGTCGGAAACACCATATATTTT. As protein: CASSVGTVGNTIYF. The chain combines TRBV9 with TRBJ1-3, with 7 bases that match TRBD1. V shed 2 bases, J shed 4 bases, and the junction held 3 bases outside the gene matches. CDR1 is SGDLS, CDR2 YYNGEE, per germline. The CDR3 loop spans 14 amino acids. Variable domain in full (rest from reference TRBV9 and TRBJ1-3): DSGVTQTPKHLITATGQRVTLRCSPRSGDLSVYWYQQSLDQGLQFLIQYYNGEERAKGNILERFSAQQFPDLHSELNLSSLELGDSALYFCASSVGTVGNTIYFGEGSWLTVV.